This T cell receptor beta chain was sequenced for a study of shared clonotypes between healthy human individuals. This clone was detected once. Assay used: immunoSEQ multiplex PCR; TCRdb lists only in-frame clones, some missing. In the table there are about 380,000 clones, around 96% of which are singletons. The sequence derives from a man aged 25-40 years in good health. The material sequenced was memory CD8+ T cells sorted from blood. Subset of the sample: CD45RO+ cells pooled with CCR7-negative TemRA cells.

The DNA for the CDR3 is TGCGCCAGCAGCTCACCGGGACAGGTCACAGATACGCAGTATTTT. This sequence encodes CASSSPGQVTDTQYF. This rearrangement joins TRBV5-1 to TRBJ2-3; 8 bases map to TRBD1. This CDR3 has 15 amino acids. The junction had 5 bases not matched to a gene; V was cut back by 3 bases and J by 2 bases. Germline V gives CDR1 SGHRS, CDR2 YFSETQ.